The present T cell receptor beta chain was sequenced within a study of metastatic and nonmetastatic thyroid tumors. Study details: It was across blood and tumor or nodule tissue from malignant and benign thyroid patients that repertoires were compared.

Every patient was untreated before thyroid surgery. CDR3 size: 14 residues. Losses at the gene ends were 7 bases for V and 4 bases for J; bases not matched to a gene: 7. CDR1 and CDR2 from the germline V gene are MNHNS and SASEGT. Methods used by the authors: Researchers built a distant-metastasis classifier for papillary thyroid cancer that drew on CDR3 differences across clinicopathological groups. TCRdb reanalyzed the PCR reads via MiXCR. V and J calls and clone size were set by TCRdb, not the authors. The sample holds tens of thousands of clones, around a quarter seen once. Overall study results and limits: Patients with malignant thyroid tumors reportedly had significantly higher TCR beta diversity than those with benign nodules, in blood and tumor.

Note on this clone: Its antigen is unknown.

The clonotype comes from a male donor with papillary thyroid cancer or a benign thyroid nodule (not recorded which). Some clones in this sample may be carry-over from other donors' samples. The sequenced material came from blood. The V gene is TRBV6-1, the J gene TRBJ2-7, with 10 bases that match TRBD1. For the CDR3, the DNA is TGTGCCAGCACGCCGGGGACAGGGGTTTACGAGCAGTACTTC. Amino acids: CASTPGTGVYEQYF.